These T cell receptor beta chains were read from a single sample in a study of cytomegalovirus exposure and HLA in healthy donors. Generated by immunoSEQ multiplex PCR, the TCRdb table keeps only in-frame clones and is missing some. The data hold 150,000 to 200,000 clones, with approximately 75% observed a single time. Material: PBMCs. These receptors came from a man aged 50 to 60 in good health and CMV-seropositive. The CDR3 runs from the conserved cysteine through the conserved F or W. D genes are given only for firm matches. Expanded clones get a size class; other rows say once, few or many, or leave the size out.

clone size: .
J gene: TRBJ2-5
V gene: TRBV6-5
D gene: .
CDR3 protein: CASSYSPAGRETQYF
CDR3 DNA: TGTGCCAGCAGTTACTCCCCGGCGGGGAGGGAGACCCAGTACTTC

clone size: once
J gene: TRBJ2-4
V gene: TRBV9
D gene: .
CDR3 protein: CASSVGGTKNIQYF
CDR3 DNA: TGTGCCAGCAGCGTAGGGGGCACAAAAAACATTCAGTACTTC

clone size: .
J gene: TRBJ2-5
V gene: TRBV7-9
D gene: .
CDR3 protein: CASKVSGKRETQYF
CDR3 DNA: TGTGCCAGCAAGGTTTCGGGGAAACGAGAGACCCAGTACTTC

clone size: .
J gene: TRBJ2-1
V gene: TRBV27
D gene: .
CDR3 protein: CASSIDSSYNEQFF
CDR3 DNA: TGTGCCAGCAGTATCGACAGCTCCTACAATGAGCAGTTCTTC

clone size: few
J gene: TRBJ2-1
V gene: TRBV4-1
D gene: TRBD1
CDR3 protein: CASSQEGTGSYNEQFF
CDR3 DNA: TGCGCCAGCAGCCAAGAGGGGACAGGGTCCTACAATGAGCAGTTCTTC

clone size: .
J gene: TRBJ2-7
V gene: TRBV19
D gene: .
CDR3 protein: CASSIGVGRYEQYF
CDR3 DNA: TGTGCCAGTAGTATAGGGGTGGGCAGATACGAGCAGTACTTC

clone size: .
J gene: TRBJ2-5
V gene: TRBV7-6
D gene: .
CDR3 protein: CASSRRQQETQYF
CDR3 DNA: TGTGCCAGCAGCAGAAGACAGCAAGAGACCCAGTACTTC

clone size: .
J gene: TRBJ2-1
V gene: TRBV28
D gene: TRBD2
CDR3 protein: CASRRSSGGYNEQFF
CDR3 DNA: TGTGCCAGCAGACGCTCTAGCGGGGGCTACAATGAGCAGTTCTTC

clone size: .
J gene: TRBJ2-1
V gene: TRBV7-9
D gene: .
CDR3 protein: CASSLRGWEQFF
CDR3 DNA: TGTGCCAGCAGCTTACGGGGATGGGAGCAGTTCTTC

clone size: once
J gene: TRBJ2-7
V gene: TRBV30
D gene: TRBD1
CDR3 protein: CAWKRQGRDEQYF
CDR3 DNA: TGTGCCTGGAAAAGACAGGGAAGGGACGAGCAGTACTTC

clone size: .
J gene: TRBJ1-1
V gene: TRBV1
D gene: .
CDR3 protein: CTSKSGRRGGAFF
CDR3 DNA: TGCACCAGCAAATCGGGAAGGCGAGGGGGAGCTTTCTTT

clone size: .
J gene: TRBJ1-2
V gene: TRBV7-9
D gene: TRBD1
CDR3 protein: CASSTGQLRHYGYPF
CDR3 DNA: TGTGCCAGCAGCACGGGACAGCTGAGGCACTATGGCTACCCCTTC

clone size: .
J gene: TRBJ1-6
V gene: TRBV28
D gene: .
CDR3 protein: CASSLRPGHLSPLHF
CDR3 DNA: TGTGCCAGCAGTTTGAGGCCGGGACATCTTTCACCCCTCCACTTT

clone size: .
J gene: TRBJ1-1
V gene: TRBV6-5
D gene: .
CDR3 protein: CASSEYRVSTEAFF
CDR3 DNA: TGTGCCAGCAGTGAATACAGGGTTTCCACTGAAGCTTTCTTT

clone size: .
J gene: TRBJ2-2
V gene: TRBV18
D gene: .
CDR3 protein: CASSQKEVAGELFF
CDR3 DNA: TGTGCCAGCTCTCAGAAGGAGGTTGCCGGGGAGCTGTTTTTT

clone size: once
J gene: TRBJ2-7
V gene: TRBV13
D gene: .
CDR3 protein: CASSRRGSSYEQYF
CDR3 DNA: TGTGCCAGCAGCCGCCGGGGGAGCTCCTACGAGCAGTACTTC

clone size: few
J gene: TRBJ2-7
V gene: TRBV6-5
D gene: TRBD1
CDR3 protein: CASSYARGTYEQYF
CDR3 DNA: TGTGCCAGCAGTTACGCCAGGGGGACCTACGAGCAGTACTTC

clone size: .
J gene: TRBJ2-2
V gene: TRBV7-2
D gene: TRBD2
CDR3 protein: CASSRIAGGPNTGELFF
CDR3 DNA: TGTGCCAGCAGCCGGATAGCGGGGGGCCCAAACACCGGGGAGCTGTTTTTT

clone size: .
J gene: TRBJ2-3
V gene: TRBV9
D gene: .
CDR3 protein: CASSVVARGGQYF
CDR3 DNA: TGTGCCAGCAGCGTAGTGGCTAGGGGTGGGCAGTATTTT

clone size: .
J gene: TRBJ2-1
V gene: TRBV7-9
D gene: TRBD2
CDR3 protein: CASRSTSGVSDEQFF
CDR3 DNA: TGTGCCAGCAGATCGACTAGCGGGGTAAGCGATGAGCAGTTCTTC

clone size: .
J gene: TRBJ1-1
V gene: TRBV6-5
D gene: .
CDR3 protein: CASSGSRLNTEAFF
CDR3 DNA: TGTGCCAGCAGTGGGTCGCGGTTGAACACTGAAGCTTTCTTT

clone size: .
J gene: TRBJ2-2
V gene: TRBV5-1
D gene: .
CDR3 protein: CASSSRTSGELFF
CDR3 DNA: TGCGCCAGCAGCTCGAGAACGAGCGGGGAGCTGTTTTTT

clone size: .
J gene: TRBJ1-2
V gene: TRBV28
D gene: .
CDR3 protein: CASSTVDSLLGYGYTF
CDR3 DNA: TGTGCCAGCAGTACCGTGGACAGCCTCCTAGGCTATGGCTACACCTTC

clone size: .
J gene: TRBJ1-4
V gene: TRBV5-6
D gene: TRBD1
CDR3 protein: CASSPTGGTNEKLFF
CDR3 DNA: TGTGCCAGCAGCCCGACAGGGGGAACTAATGAAAAACTGTTTTTT

clone size: .
J gene: TRBJ2-7
V gene: TRBV28
D gene: TRBD1
CDR3 protein: CASSNRGRGYEQYF
CDR3 DNA: TGTGCCAGCAGTAACAGGGGGCGCGGGTACGAGCAGTACTTC

clone size: few
J gene: TRBJ2-5
V gene: TRBV7-8
D gene: .
CDR3 protein: CASSALAGRTAQETQYF
CDR3 DNA: TGTGCCAGCAGCGCTTTGGCGGGACGAACCGCTCAAGAGACCCAGTACTTC

clone size: .
J gene: TRBJ1-1
V gene: TRBV6-1
D gene: .
CDR3 protein: CASRGEQGMNTEAFF
CDR3 DNA: TGTGCCAGCAGGGGCGAACAGGGCATGAACACTGAAGCTTTCTTT